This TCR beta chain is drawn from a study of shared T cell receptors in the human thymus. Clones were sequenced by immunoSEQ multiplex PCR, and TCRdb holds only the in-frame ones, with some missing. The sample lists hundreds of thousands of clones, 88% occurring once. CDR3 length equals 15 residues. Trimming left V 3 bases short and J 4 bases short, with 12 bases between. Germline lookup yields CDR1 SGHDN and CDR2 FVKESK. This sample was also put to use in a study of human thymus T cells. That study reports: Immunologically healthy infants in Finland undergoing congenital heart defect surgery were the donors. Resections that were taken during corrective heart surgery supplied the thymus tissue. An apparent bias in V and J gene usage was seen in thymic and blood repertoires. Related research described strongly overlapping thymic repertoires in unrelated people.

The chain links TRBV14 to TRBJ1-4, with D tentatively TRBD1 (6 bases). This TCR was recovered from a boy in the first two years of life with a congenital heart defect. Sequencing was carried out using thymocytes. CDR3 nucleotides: TGTGCCAGCAGCCACAGGGGAGGGTTTAATGAAAAACTGTTTTTT. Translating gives CASSHRGGFNEKLFF.